This note documents a single TCR beta chain sequence. Antigen unknown. Data came from immunoSEQ multiplex PCR; TCRdb stores just in-frame clones and leaves some out. Counted here are about 3,200 clones, approximately 25% occurring once; the ten biggest clones make up about 14%. Germline V lookup: CDR1 MDHEN, CDR2 SYDVKM. This CDR3 has 12 residues. The V gene lost 6 bases and the J gene lost 6 bases, with 9 bases spanning the gap. The record originates from a study of T cells in localized non-small cell lung cancer. General study results and limits: Adjacent uninvolved lung had the highest clonality, suggesting focused antigen responses. Paired adjacent lung recovered a median about 60 of the top 100 tumor clones. Heterogeneity cannot be ruled out, as sequencing used one tumor region only.

The receptor comes from a man between 40 and 70 years old with stage III squamous cell lung carcinoma. Material: normal lung tissue next to the tumor, obtained before any cancer treatment. The V call is TRBV28, the J call TRBJ2-1, with D unresolved. CDR3 in amino acids: CASRAGRNEQFF. The CDR3 DNA reads TGTGCCAGCAGAGCCGGACGCAATGAGCAGTTCTTC.